This entry is about one T cell receptor beta chain. As originally analysed: Reference gene primer amplification gave nucleated cell count estimates. Assay used: immunoSEQ multiplex PCR; TCRdb lists only in-frame clones, some missing. Clone size and the V and J calls come from that table; the DNA yielded D and trimming. The profile shows about 200,000 clones, around 80% of them singletons. The CDR3 loop spans 15 amino acids. CDR1 is MGHRA, CDR2 YSYEKL, per germline. Trimming removed 1 base from V and 4 bases from J, with 14 bases in between. The sample comes from a study of blood T cell repertoires in COVID-19. Background on the study: The United States, Italy and Spain were the sources of the acute and convalescent COVID-19 samples. The analysed material was cDNA or gDNA that came from T cells, B-cell-depleted T cells, or PBMCs.

This chain connects TRBV4-1 to TRBJ2-7, with D maybe TRBD2 (5 bases). Sequenced input: peripheral blood. The receptor comes from a human donor in a cohort sampled during active COVID-19. Written as DNA, the CDR3 is TGCGCCAGCAGCCAAGTACCCGGGAACCAGTACGAGCAGTACTTC. It codes for CASSQVPGNQYEQYF.